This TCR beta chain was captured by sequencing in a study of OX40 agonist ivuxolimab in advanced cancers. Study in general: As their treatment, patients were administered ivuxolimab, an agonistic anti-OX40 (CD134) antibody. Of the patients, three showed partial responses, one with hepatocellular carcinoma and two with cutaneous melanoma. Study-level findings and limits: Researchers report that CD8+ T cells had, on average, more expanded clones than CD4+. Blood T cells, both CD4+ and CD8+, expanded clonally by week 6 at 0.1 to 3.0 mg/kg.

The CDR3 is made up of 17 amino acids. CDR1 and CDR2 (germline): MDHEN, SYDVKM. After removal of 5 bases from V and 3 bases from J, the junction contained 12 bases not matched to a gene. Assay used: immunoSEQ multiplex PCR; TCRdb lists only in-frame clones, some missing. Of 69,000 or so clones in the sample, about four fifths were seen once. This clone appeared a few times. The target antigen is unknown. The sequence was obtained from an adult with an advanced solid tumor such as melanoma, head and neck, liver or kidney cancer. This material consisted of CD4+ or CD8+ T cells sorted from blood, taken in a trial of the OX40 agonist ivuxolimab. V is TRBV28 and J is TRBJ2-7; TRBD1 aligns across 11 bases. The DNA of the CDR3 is TGTGCCAGCAGTCCCGGGACAGGGGGAAACCACTTCTACGAGCAGTACTTC. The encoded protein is CASSPGTGGNHFYEQYF. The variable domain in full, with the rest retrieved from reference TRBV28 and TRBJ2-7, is DVKVTQSSRYLVKRTGEKVFLECVQDMDHENMFWYRQDPGLGLRLIYFSYDVKMKEKGDIPEGYSVSREKKERFSLILESASTNQTSMYLCASSPGTGGNHFYEQYFGPGTRLTVT.